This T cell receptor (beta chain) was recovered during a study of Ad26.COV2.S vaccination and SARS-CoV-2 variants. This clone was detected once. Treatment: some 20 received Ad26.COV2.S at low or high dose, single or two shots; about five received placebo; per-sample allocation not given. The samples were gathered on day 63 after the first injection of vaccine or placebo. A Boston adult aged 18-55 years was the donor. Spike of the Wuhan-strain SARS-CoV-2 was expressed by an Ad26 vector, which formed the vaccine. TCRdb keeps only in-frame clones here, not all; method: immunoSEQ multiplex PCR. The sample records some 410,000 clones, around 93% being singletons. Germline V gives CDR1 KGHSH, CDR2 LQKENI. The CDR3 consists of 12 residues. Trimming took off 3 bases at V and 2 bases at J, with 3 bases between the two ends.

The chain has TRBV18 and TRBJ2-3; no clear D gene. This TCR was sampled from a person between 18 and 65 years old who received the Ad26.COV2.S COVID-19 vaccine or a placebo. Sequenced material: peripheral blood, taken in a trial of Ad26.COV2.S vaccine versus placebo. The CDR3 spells CASSPPTDTQYF. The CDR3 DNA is TGTGCCAGCTCACCCCCCACAGATACGCAGTATTTT.